This T cell receptor beta chain was recorded in a study of blood T cells in healthy people across ages. Alongside a J-beta primer mix, a sample-barcoded 5' primer served in a second PCR lasting roughly 7 to 11 cycles. TCRdb re-called the 5' RACE reads through MiXCR, storing one row per CDR3 protein. The repertoire consists of more than 800,000 distinct CDR3 sequences, with under 55% occurring once and the leading ten covering around 18%. V was cut by 4 bases and J by 5 bases, with 11 bases left in between. CDR1 and CDR2 from the germline V gene are MGHRA and YSYEKL. This CDR3 region has 13 residues. The source material was blood. The chain recombines TRBV4-1 with TRBJ2-5; D remains ambiguous. The sequence came from a woman in her sixties or seventies in good health. Written as DNA, the CDR3 is TGCGCCAGCAGCCTAGAGACCGGGGAGACCCAGTACTTC. Protein sequence: CASSLETGETQYF.